The entry that follows covers one T cell receptor beta chain sequence. The entry originates in a study of T cell responses to AZD1222 COVID-19 vaccine. Sequencing used immunoSEQ multiplex PCR; TCRdb keeps in-frame clones, though not all of them. Altogether about 110,000 clones are present, more than 70% being singletons, with the ten largest covering 5.5% to 7.5%. Trimming shortened V by 8 bases and J by 4 bases, and 25 bases separated the two germline ends. The CDR3 is 17 amino acids. Germline lookup yields CDR1 WSHSY and CDR2 SAAADI. The chain has TRBV10-2 and TRBJ2-3; weak D call: TRBD2 (6 bases). The clonotype was recovered from an adult who received the AZD1222 COVID-19 vaccine. The starting material was peripheral blood, obtained 28 days after the second AZD1222 dose. CDR3 nucleotide sequence: TGCGCCAGCCGCCCCCATACGGGAGACCTCGTTGCAGATACGCAGTATTTT. As protein: CASRPHTGDLVADTQYF.